Listed here is a single T cell receptor (beta chain). The antigen is undetermined. These data are taken from a study of T cells in Graves' hyperthyroidism and ophthalmopathy. The wider study: Blood was drawn when the patient was first diagnosed and still untreated. Regarding the study as a whole: Before onset, ophthalmopathy was predicted by the model a median around 6.5 months earlier.

Germline V gene sequence: CDR1 LGHNA, CDR2 YNFKEQ. V gave up 2 bases and J gave up 0 bases, with 7 bases separating them. This CDR3 has 15 amino acids. Those patients with uncontrolled infection, other autoimmune disease, pregnancy or lactation were excluded. PBMCs were collected from a 10 ml volume of fresh peripheral blood. RNA transcripts gave rise to amplified TCR beta CDR3 regions. The study used the HTBI primer set for a first-round RT-PCR of the TCR CDR3. TCRdb re-called the multiplex PCR reads with MiXCR, one entry per CDR3 protein. Of 450,000 to 650,000 distinct CDR3 sequences in the sample, 15% to 20% were seen once.

This chain links TRBV4-2 with TRBJ2-2; unclear D gene. The TCR comes from a woman aged 18 to 35 with Graves' ophthalmopathy. Sequencing was done on a sample of blood. CDR3 DNA sequence: TGTGCCAGCAGCCAACAGTTCGCGAACACCGGGGAGCTGTTTTTT. This encodes CASSQQFANTGELFF.